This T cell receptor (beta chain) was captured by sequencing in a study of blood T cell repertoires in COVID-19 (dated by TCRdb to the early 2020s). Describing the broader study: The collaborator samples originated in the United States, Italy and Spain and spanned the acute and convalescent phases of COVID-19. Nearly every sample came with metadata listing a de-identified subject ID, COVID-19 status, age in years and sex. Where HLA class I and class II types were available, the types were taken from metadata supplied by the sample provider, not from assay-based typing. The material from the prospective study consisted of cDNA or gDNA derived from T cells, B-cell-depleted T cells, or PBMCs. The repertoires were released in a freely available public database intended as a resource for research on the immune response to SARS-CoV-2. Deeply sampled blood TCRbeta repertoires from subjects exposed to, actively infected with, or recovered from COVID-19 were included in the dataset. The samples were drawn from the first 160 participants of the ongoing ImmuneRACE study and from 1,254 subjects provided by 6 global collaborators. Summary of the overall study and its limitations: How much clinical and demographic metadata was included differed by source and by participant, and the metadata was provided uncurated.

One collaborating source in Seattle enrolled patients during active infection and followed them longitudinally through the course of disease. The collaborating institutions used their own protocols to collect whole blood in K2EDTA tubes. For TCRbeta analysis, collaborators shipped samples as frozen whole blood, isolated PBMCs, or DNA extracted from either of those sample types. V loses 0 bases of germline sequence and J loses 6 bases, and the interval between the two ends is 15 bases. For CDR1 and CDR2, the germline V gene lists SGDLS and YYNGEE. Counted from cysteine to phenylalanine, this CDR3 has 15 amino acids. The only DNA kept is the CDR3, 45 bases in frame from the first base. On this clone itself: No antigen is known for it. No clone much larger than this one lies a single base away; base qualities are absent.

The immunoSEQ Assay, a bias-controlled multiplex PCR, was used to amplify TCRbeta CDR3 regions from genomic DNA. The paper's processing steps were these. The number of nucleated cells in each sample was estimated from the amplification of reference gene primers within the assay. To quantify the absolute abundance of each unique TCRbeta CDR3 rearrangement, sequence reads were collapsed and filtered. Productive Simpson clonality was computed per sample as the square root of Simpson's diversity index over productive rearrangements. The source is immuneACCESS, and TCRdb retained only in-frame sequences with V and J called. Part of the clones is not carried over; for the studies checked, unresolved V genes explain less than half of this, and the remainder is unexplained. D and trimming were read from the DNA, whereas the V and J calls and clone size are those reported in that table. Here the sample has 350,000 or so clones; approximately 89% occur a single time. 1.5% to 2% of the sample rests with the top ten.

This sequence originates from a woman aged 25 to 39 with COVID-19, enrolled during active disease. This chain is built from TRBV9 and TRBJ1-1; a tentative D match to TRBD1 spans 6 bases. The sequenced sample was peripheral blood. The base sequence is TGTGCCAGCAGCGTAGCTGTAACAGGGATCCCTGAAGCTTTCTTT. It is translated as CASSVAVTGIPEAFF.